The 23 T cell receptor beta chains in this list originate from one sample, sequenced in a study of blood T cell repertoires in COVID-19. Profiling relied on immunoSEQ multiplex PCR, and the TCRdb table lists in-frame clones only, not all of them. The sample contains around 280,000 clones, roughly 89% of which appear only once. The sequenced sample consisted of PBMCs or T cells enriched from blood (not recorded which). The receptor set was obtained from a woman under 30 with acute COVID-19.

The chain couples TRBV28 to TRBJ2-4; 7 positions agree with TRBD1. This CDR3 is 18 amino acids long. Looked up from germline, CDR1 is MDHEN and CDR2 is SYDVKM. Trimming took 3 bases from V and 0 from J; bases not matched to a gene: 11. CDR3: CASSFPGWGQLAKNIQYF. The CDR3 coding sequence is TGTGCCAGCAGTTTCCCCGGATGGGGACAGTTAGCCAAAAACATTCAGTACTTC.

The chain joins TRBV30 to TRBJ2-1, with TRBD2 as a possible D gene (6 bases). V was cut by 4 bases and J by 5 bases, with 18 bases left in between. Germline CDR1 is GTSNPN and CDR2 is SVGIG (reference sequence). The CDR3 totals 15 residues. The CDR3 DNA reads TGTGCCTGGATCGGTCCGGGACTCCAAGACAATGAGCAGTTCTTC. Protein sequence: CAWIGPGLQDNEQFF.

The rearrangement joins TRBV7-9 to TRBJ1-2; 11 nucleotides agree with TRBD1. The V gene end was trimmed by 5 bases and the J gene end by 2 bases; junction bases not matched to a gene: 4. Germline values: CDR1 SEHNR, CDR2 FQNEAQ (reference sequence). The CDR3 extends over 15 amino acids. CDR3 sequence (DNA): TGTGCCAGCAGCGCAGGACAGGGGGCGAACTATGGCTACACCTTC. It codes for CASSAGQGANYGYTF.

V usage is TRBV5-8 and J usage is TRBJ2-3; D is perhaps TRBD2 (6 bases). Germline-derived CDR1 and CDR2 are SGHTS and YDEGEE. This CDR3 has 13 amino acids. V dropped 5 bases and J dropped 6 bases, with 13 bases sitting between them. CDR3 DNA: TGTGCCAGCAGGCGGGGCCGGGGGGATACGCAGTATTTT. It translates to CASRRGRGDTQYF. Full variable domain (remainder filled in from reference TRBV5-8 and TRBJ2-3): EAGVTQSPTHLIKTRGQQATLRCSPISGHTSVYWYQQALGLGLQFLLWYDEGEERNRGNFPPRFSGRQFPNYSSELNVNALELEDSALYLCASRRGRGDTQYFGPGTRLTVL.

The sample holds one count of this clone. The J gene is TRBJ2-2, the V gene TRBV4-1, with 7 bases that match TRBD1. V was pared by 5 bases and J by 4 bases, with 4 bases of the junction left unmatched. Germline V gene sequence: CDR1 MGHRA, CDR2 YSYEKL. This CDR3 region has 14 residues. The CDR3 region has the DNA TGCGCCAGCAGCAGGGGGCGCCGCACCGGGGAGCTGTTTTTT. Protein: CASSRGRRTGELFF.

The chain recombines TRBV4-2 with TRBJ2-7; tentative D call: TRBD1 (5 bases). Germline values: CDR1 LGHNA, CDR2 YNFKEQ. This CDR3 is built from 16 residues. V dropped 0 bases and J dropped 6 bases, with 18 bases sitting between them. The CDR3, as DNA: TGTGCCAGCAGCCAAGATCTGAGCCAGGGTTGGCGCGAGCAGTACTTC. It yields the protein CASSQDLSQGWREQYF.

With respect to this clone: The same CDR3 also results from other DNA sequences found in this sample. This CDR3 is CASSRPGTGAYEQYF. The CDR3 DNA is TGTGCCAGCAGTCGACCCGGGACAGGGGCCTACGAGCAGTACTTC. The J gene is TRBJ2-7, the V gene TRBV28, with 10 bases aligning to TRBD1. The CDR3 extends over 15 amino acids. Germline assignment: CDR1 MDHEN and CDR2 SYDVKM. Trimming took 5 bases from V and 2 from J; bases not matched to a gene: 6. The full variable domain, completed using reference TRBV28 and TRBJ2-7, is DVKVTQSSRYLVKRTGEKVFLECVQDMDHENMFWYRQDPGLGLRLIYFSYDVKMKEKGDIPEGYSVSREKKERFSLILESASTNQTSMYLCASSRPGTGAYEQYFGPGTRLTVT.

CDR3 amino acids: CASSLRGATQYF. The CDR3 nucleotides are TGTGCCAGCAGTTTACGGGGGGCTACGCAGTACTTC. V usage is TRBV28 and J usage is TRBJ2-7; D may be TRBD2 (7 bases). Germline CDR1 and CDR2: MDHEN and SYDVKM. The CDR3 has 12 amino acids. V lost 2 bases, J lost 9 bases, and 11 bases lay in between.

This chain connects TRBV7-9 to TRBJ2-3, with 9 bases aligning to TRBD2. The V gene's germline CDR1 is SEHNR and CDR2 FQNEAQ (reference sequence). The CDR3 is 15 amino acids. J lost 3 bases, V lost 3 bases, and 4 bases had no gene match. The CDR3, as DNA: TGTGCCAGCAGCTTTAGCGGGAGAGCGACAGATACGCAGTATTTT. It yields the protein CASSFSGRATDTQYF.

The chain links TRBV29-1 to TRBJ1-1; D perhaps matches TRBD1 (5 bases). Per germline, CDR1 SQVTM and CDR2 ANQGSEA. With 7 bases removed from V and 2 bases from J, the gap between germline ends came to 17 bases. The CDR3 has 14 amino acids. The CDR3 coding sequence is TGCAGCGGGTACAGGACCGCAACTAACACTGAAGCTTTCTTT. Encoded protein: CSGYRTATNTEAFF. The variable domain in full, with the rest retrieved from reference TRBV29-1 and TRBJ1-1, is SAVISQKPSRDICQRGTSLTIQCQVDSQVTMMFWYRQQPGQSLTLIATANQGSEATYESGFVIDKFPISRPNLTFSTLTVSNMSPEDSSIYLCSGYRTATNTEAFFGQGTRLTVV.

This clone appeared once. V gene TRBV7-6 combines with J gene TRBJ2-2, with TRBD2 identical over 8 bases. Germline V gene data show CDR1 as SGHVS and CDR2 as FNYEAQ. The J segment lost 6 bases and the V segment lost 0 bases, leaving 15 bases of the junction unmatched. CDR3 size: 19 residues. This CDR3 is CASSLAENPSGSPSGELFF. In nucleotides, the CDR3 is TGTGCCAGCAGCTTAGCCGAGAACCCCAGCGGGAGTCCTTCCGGGGAGCTGTTTTTT.

This clone was counted once. This chain joins TRBV3-1 (or the pseudogene TRBV3-2) and TRBJ2-1; 8 nucleotides line up with TRBD1. The CDR3 is 15 amino acids. With V trimmed by 0 bases and J by 12 bases, 10 bases remained unmatched. Germline V gene data show CDR1 as LGHDT and CDR2 as YNNKEL (reference sequence). The CDR3 here is CASSQDGTGLRRQFF. CDR3 sequence (DNA): TGTGCCAGCAGCCAAGACGGGACAGGTCTTCGGAGGCAGTTCTTC.

This rearrangement joins TRBV11-2 to TRBJ2-1; the D gene is possibly TRBD2 (6 bases). Germline loops: CDR1 SGHAT, CDR2 FQNNGV. The CDR3 is 17 amino acids. The V end lost 3 bases, the J end lost 4 bases, and 19 bases lay between the germline ends. The CDR3 DNA is TGTGCCAGCAGCTTCGCCGGCGGAGGGAACCCTTACAATGAGCAGTTCTTC. This translates into CASSFAGGGNPYNEQFF. The variable domain in full, completed from reference TRBV11-2 and TRBJ2-1, reads EAGVAQSPRYKIIEKRQSVAFWCNPISGHATLYWYQQILGQGPKLLIQFQNNGVVDDSQLPKDRFSAERLKGVDSTLKIQPAKLEDSAVYLCASSFAGGGNPYNEQFFGPGTRLTVL.

The table lists this clone with a few counts. This rearrangement joins TRBV5-1 to TRBJ2-1; 10 bases agree with TRBD1. Trimming at V came to 4 bases and at J to 4 bases, leaving 17 bases not matched to a gene. CDR3 length equals 19 residues. Looked up from germline, CDR1 is SGHRS and CDR2 is YFSETQ. CDR3 region: CASSTRDRGQAVTYNEQFF. As DNA, the CDR3 is TGCGCCAGCAGCACCCGGGACAGGGGACAAGCGGTCACTTACAATGAGCAGTTCTTC.

The chain combines TRBV19 with TRBJ1-5, with 7 bases matching TRBD1. Trimming took 6 bases from V and 0 from J; bases not matched to a gene: 8. The CDR3 contains 16 residues. Germline V gene sequence: CDR1 LNHDA, CDR2 SQIVND (reference sequence). The CDR3 DNA reads TGTGCCAGTAGCAGACCGGGACAGTATAGCAATCAGCCCCAGCATTTT. It translates to CASSRPGQYSNQPQHF.

The rearrangement joins TRBV4-1 to TRBJ1-5; perhaps TRBD1 as D (6 bases). The V end lost 1 base, the J end lost 3 bases, and 13 bases lay between the germline ends. Germline values: CDR1 MGHRA, CDR2 YSYEKL. This CDR3 spans 16 amino acids. The CDR3 coding sequence is TGCGCCAGCAGCCAAGGGGGCAGGGGACCCAATCAGCCCCAGCATTTT. Translation gives CASSQGGRGPNQPQHF.

The rearrangement links TRBV19 to TRBJ1-4; 9 bases line up with TRBD1. Germline V gene lookup returns CDR1 LNHDA and CDR2 SQIVND (reference sequence). The CDR3 has 14 amino acids. The J segment lost 7 bases and the V segment lost 8 bases, leaving 8 bases of the junction unmatched. The DNA of the CDR3 is TGTGCCAGTTTGGACAGGGGACGAGGTGAAAAACTGTTTTTT. It codes for CASLDRGRGEKLFF. Full variable domain (rest looked up from reference TRBV19 and TRBJ1-4): DGGITQSPKYLFRKEGQNVTLSCEQNLNHDAMYWYRQDPGQGLRLIYYSQIVNDFQKGDIAEGYSVSREKKESFPLTVTSAQKNPTAFYLCASLDRGRGEKLFFGSGTQLSVL.

This chain connects TRBV7-3 to TRBJ1-2; 10 positions agree with TRBD1. This CDR3 comprises 15 residues. The V gene's germline CDR1 is SGHTA and CDR2 FQGTGA. Trimming took 5 bases from V and 4 from J; bases not matched to a gene: 7. The CDR3 reads CASSPSGTGAYGYTF. For the CDR3, the DNA is TGTGCCAGCAGCCCTTCCGGGACAGGGGCCTATGGCTACACCTTC.

The chain recombines TRBV19 with TRBJ2-3; D gene unclear. The CDR3 spans 19 residues. Per germline, CDR1 LNHDA and CDR2 SQIVND (reference sequence). V dropped 1 base and J dropped 1 base, with 21 bases sitting between them. The chain's CDR3 is CASSIGPGLQIYGTDTQYF. CDR3 DNA: TGTGCCAGTAGTATAGGACCCGGGTTACAAATCTACGGCACAGATACGCAGTATTTT. The complete variable domain, with remaining parts taken from reference TRBV19 and TRBJ2-3, reads DGGITQSPKYLFRKEGQNVTLSCEQNLNHDAMYWYRQDPGQGLRLIYYSQIVNDFQKGDIAEGYSVSREKKESFPLTVTSAQKNPTAFYLCASSIGPGLQIYGTDTQYFGPGTRLTVL.

The CDR3 loop reads CASSLGQREKGTDTQYF. The CDR3 nucleotides are TGTGCCAGCAGCTTAGGCCAGCGGGAGAAGGGGACAGATACGCAGTATTTT. This chain links TRBV7-2 with TRBJ2-3, with 8 bases fitting TRBD2. The CDR3 is 17 residues long. In germline, CDR1 is SGHTA, CDR2 FQGNSA. The V gene end was trimmed by 1 base and the J gene end by 3 bases; junction bases not matched to a gene: 9.

This chain joins TRBV21-1 and TRBJ1-5; the table's TRBD1 call for D was not verified on the DNA. TRBV21-1 is reported as a pseudogene. The CDR3 loop spans 15 amino acids. The CDR3 DNA is TGTGCCAGCACCACAAACCGGGACACAAATCAGCCCCAGCATTTT. Translated, it gives CASTTNRDTNQPQHF.

For this clone: Germline and junction disagree at one end, which may indicate a read error. The chain is built from TRBV7-7 and TRBJ2-5, with TRBD2 as a possible D gene (5 bases). The CDR3 contains 14 residues. CDR1 is SSHAT and CDR2 is FNYEAQ in the germline V gene (reference sequence). CDR3 sequence: CASSLRRDQETQYF. DNA for the CDR3: TGTGCTAGCAGCTTACGGCGGGACCAAGAGACCCAGTACTTC.

This clone was counted a single time. V gene TRBV18 combines with J gene TRBJ1-2; 10 positions agree with TRBD1. This CDR3 is 15 amino acids long. Germline values: CDR1 KGHSH, CDR2 LQKENI. With 3 bases clipped from V and 0 bases from J, the junction kept 1 base outside the gene matches. The CDR3 region has the DNA TGTGCCAGCTCACCGGGGACAGGGGCTAACTATGGCTACACCTTC. The encoded protein is CASSPGTGANYGYTF. Together with reference TRBV18 and TRBJ1-2, the CDR3 gives the full variable domain: NAGVMQNPRHLVRRRGQEARLRCSPMKGHSHVYWYRQLPEEGLKFMVYLQKENIIDESGMPKERFSAEFPKEGPSILRIQQVVRGDSAAYFCASSPGTGANYGYTFGSGTRLTVV.